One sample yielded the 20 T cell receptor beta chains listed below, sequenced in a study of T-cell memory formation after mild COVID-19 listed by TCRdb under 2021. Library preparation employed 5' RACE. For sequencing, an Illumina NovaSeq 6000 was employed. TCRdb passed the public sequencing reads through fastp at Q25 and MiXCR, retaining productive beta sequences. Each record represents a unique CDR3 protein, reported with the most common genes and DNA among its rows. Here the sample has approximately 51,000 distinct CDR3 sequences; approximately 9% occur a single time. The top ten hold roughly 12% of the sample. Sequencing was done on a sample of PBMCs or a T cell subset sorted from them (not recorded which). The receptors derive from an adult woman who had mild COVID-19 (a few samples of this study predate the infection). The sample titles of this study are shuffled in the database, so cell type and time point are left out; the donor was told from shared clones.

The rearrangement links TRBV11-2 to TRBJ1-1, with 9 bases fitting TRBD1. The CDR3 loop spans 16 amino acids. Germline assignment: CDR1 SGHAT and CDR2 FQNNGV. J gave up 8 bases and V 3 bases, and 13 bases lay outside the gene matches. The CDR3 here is CASSFSTGGGLGEAFF. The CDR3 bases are TGTGCCAGCAGCTTTTCGACAGGGGGAGGTTTAGGCGAAGCTTTCTTT.

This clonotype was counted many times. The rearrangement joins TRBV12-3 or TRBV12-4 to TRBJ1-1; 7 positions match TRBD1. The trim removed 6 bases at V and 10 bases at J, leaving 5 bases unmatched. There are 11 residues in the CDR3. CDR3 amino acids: CASSTGQRAFF. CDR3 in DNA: TGTGCCAGCAGCACGGGACAGAGAGCTTTCTTT.

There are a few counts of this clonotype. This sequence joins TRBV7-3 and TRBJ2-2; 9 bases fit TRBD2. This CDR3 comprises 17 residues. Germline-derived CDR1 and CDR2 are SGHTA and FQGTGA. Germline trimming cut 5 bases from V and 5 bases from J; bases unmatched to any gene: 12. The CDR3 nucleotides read TGTGCCAGCAGCCCCGTGGCGGGAGGGCCGAGAACCGGGGAGCTGTTTTTT. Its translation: CASSPVAGGPRTGELFF.

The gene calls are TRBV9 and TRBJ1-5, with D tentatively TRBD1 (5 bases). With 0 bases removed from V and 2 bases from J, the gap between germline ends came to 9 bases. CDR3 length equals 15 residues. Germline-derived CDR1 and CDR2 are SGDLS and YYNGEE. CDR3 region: CASSVGVQGNQPQHF. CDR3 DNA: TGTGCCAGCAGCGTAGGGGTACAGGGCAATCAGCCCCAGCATTTT.

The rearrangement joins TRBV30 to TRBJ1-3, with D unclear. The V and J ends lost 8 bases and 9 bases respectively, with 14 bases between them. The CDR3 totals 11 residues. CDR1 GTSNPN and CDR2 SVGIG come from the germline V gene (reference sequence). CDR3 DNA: TGTGCCATTGGGTCCGTGGGCACCATATATTTT. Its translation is CAIGSVGTIYF.

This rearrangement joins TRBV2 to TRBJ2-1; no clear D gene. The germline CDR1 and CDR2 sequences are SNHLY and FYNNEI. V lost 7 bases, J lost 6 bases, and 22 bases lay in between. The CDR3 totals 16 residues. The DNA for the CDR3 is TGTGCCAGCACTGAGTCGGTAGTCGGGTTTCTCAATGAGCAGTTCTTC. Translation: CASTESVVGFLNEQFF.

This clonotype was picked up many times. This CDR3 reads CASQGVGARSEQYF. CDR3 nucleotides: TGTGCCAGCCAAGGAGTGGGGGCTAGGAGCGAGCAGTACTTC. The rearrangement uses TRBV9 and TRBJ2-7; D possibly corresponds to TRBD1 (6 bases). The CDR3 extends over 14 amino acids. Between the trimmed V and J ends, which lost 7 bases and 6 bases, there was a span of 20 bases. Germline CDR1 reads SGDLS; CDR2 reads YYNGEE.

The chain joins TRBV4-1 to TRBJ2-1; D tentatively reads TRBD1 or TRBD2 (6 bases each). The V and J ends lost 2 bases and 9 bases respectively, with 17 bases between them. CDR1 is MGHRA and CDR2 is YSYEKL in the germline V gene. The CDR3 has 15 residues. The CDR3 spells CASSQNGGQTGEQFF. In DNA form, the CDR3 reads TGCGCCAGCAGCCAAAACGGGGGCCAAACCGGTGAGCAGTTCTTC.

The CDR3 DNA sequence: TGTGCCAGCAGCCAAGAACTCCTGTTCTCCTACAATGAGCAGTTCTTC. It translates to CASSQELLFSYNEQFF. J is TRBJ2-1 and V is TRBV14; unclear D gene. CDR1 and CDR2 (germline): SGHDN, FVKESK. V lost 0 bases and J lost 0, with 9 bases in between. This CDR3 comprises 16 residues. Complete variable domain (other parts from reference TRBV14 and TRBJ2-1): EAGVTQFPSHSVIEKGQTVTLRCDPISGHDNLYWYRRVMGKEIKFLLHFVKESKQDESGMPNNRFLAERTGGTYSTLKVQPAELEDSGVYFCASSQELLFSYNEQFFGPGTRLTVL.

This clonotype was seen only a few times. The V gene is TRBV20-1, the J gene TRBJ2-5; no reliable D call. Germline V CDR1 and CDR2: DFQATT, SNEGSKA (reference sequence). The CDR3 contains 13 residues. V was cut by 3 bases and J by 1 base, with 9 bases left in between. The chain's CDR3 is CSASRAFQETQYF. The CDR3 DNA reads TGCAGTGCTAGTCGAGCATTCCAAGAGACCCAGTACTTC.

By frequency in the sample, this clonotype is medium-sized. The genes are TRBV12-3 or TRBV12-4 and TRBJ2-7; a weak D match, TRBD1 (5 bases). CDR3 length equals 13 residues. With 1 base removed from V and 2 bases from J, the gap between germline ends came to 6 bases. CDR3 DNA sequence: TGTGCCAGCAGTTTAGTGGACACCTACGAGCAGTACTTC. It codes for CASSLVDTYEQYF.

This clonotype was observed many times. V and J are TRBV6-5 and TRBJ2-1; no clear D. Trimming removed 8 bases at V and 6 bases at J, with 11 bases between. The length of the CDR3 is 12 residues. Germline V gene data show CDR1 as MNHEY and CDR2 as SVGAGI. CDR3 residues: CASLGLRNEQFF. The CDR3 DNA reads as TGTGCCAGCCTAGGTCTTCGCAATGAGCAGTTCTTC.

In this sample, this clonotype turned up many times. The CDR3 spells CASRTGGGIDGYTF. In nucleotides, the CDR3 is TGTGCCAGCAGAACGGGGGGTGGTATCGACGGCTACACCTTC. J is TRBJ1-2 and V is TRBV27, with TRBD1 as a possible D gene (5 bases). Germline V gene data show CDR1 as MNHEY and CDR2 as SMNVEV (reference sequence). The length of the CDR3 is 14 residues. Between the trimmed V and J ends, which lost 6 bases and 8 bases, there was a span of 19 bases.

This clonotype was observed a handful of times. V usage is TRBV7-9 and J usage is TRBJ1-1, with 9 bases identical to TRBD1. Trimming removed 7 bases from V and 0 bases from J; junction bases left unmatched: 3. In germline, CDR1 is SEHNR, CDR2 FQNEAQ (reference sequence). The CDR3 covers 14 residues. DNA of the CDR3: TGTGCCAGCAAGGGACAGGGATTGAACACTGAAGCTTTCTTT. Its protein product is CASKGQGLNTEAFF.

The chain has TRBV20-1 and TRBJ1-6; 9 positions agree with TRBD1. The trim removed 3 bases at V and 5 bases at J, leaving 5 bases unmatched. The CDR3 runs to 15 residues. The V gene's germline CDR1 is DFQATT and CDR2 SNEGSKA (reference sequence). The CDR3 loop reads CSASPQGADNSPLHF. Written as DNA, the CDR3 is TGCAGTGCTAGTCCACAGGGGGCGGATAATTCACCCCTCCACTTT.

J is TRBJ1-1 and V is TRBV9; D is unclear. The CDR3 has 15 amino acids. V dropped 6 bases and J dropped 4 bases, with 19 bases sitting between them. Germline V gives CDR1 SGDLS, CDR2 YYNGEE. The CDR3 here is CASNPLPDVSTEAFF. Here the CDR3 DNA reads TGTGCCAGCAACCCCCTCCCGGACGTGTCCACTGAAGCTTTCTTT.

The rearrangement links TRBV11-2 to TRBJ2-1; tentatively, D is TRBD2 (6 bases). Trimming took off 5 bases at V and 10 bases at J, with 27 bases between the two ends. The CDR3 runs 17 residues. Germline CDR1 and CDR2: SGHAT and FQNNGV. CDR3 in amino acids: CASSLPRVLRGIREQFF. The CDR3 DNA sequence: TGTGCCAGCAGCCTACCCAGAGTTCTACGGGGGATACGGGAGCAGTTCTTC.

The CDR3 DNA reads as TGTGCCAGCAGCCAAGGGGTAGCGCGCTACGAGCAGTACTTC. Translated, it gives CASSQGVARYEQYF. The V call is TRBV3-1, the J call TRBJ2-7; a weak D match, TRBD2 (5 bases). There are 14 residues in the CDR3. Between the trimmed V and J ends, which lost 1 base and 3 bases, there was a span of 10 bases. Germline CDR1 is LGHDT and CDR2 is YNNKEL (reference sequence).

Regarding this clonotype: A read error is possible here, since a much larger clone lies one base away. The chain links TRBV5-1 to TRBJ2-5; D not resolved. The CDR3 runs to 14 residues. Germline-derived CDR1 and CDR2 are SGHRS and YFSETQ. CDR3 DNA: TGCGACAGCAGCACCAACCCTGACTCTGAGACCCAGTACTTC. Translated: CDSSTNPDSETQYF.

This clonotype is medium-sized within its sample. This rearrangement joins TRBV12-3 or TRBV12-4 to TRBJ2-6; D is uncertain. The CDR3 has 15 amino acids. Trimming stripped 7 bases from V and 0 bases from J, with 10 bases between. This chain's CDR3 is CASNPDHSGANVLTF. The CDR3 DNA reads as TGTGCCAGCAACCCCGACCACTCTGGGGCCAACGTCCTGACTTTC.